One and the same sample provided the 22 T cell receptor beta chains below, sequenced in a study of graft-versus-host responses after intestinal transplantation. The assay was immunoSEQ multiplex PCR, and TCRdb's table has in-frame clones only and misses some. The table includes some 15,000 clones, 70% to 85% detected once. Tissue from the graft was processed to free its intraepithelial and lamina propria lymphocytes. This material consisted of ileum tissue, taken 27 days after intestinal transplant. All receptors come from a human patient who received an intestinal transplant, so some T cells may come from the graft donor.

The table lists this clone with a count of one. The chain links TRBV7-3 to TRBJ1-6; 7 positions agree with TRBD1. The germline CDR1 and CDR2 sequences are SGHTA and FQGTGA. V shed 5 bases and J 10 bases; nucleotides not matched to a gene: 14. This CDR3 spans 16 amino acids. The CDR3: CASSRERQGRGSPLHF. The CDR3 DNA sequence: TGTGCCAGCAGCCGAGAAAGACAGGGCAGGGGCTCACCCCTCCACTTT. The whole variable domain, filled in from reference TRBV7-3 and TRBJ1-6, reads GAGVSQTPSNKVTEKGKYVELRCDPISGHTALYWYRQSLGQGPEFLIYFQGTGAADDSGLPNDRFFAVRPEGSVSTLKIQRTERGDSAVYLCASSRERQGRGSPLHFGNGTRLTVT.

This clone was seen once. The chain links TRBV19 to TRBJ2-5; D possibly corresponds to TRBD2 (5 bases). The germline gives CDR1 LNHDA, CDR2 SQIVND (reference sequence). The CDR3 sequence is 16 residues long. V was shortened by 5 bases and J by 1 base, with 17 bases between the two germline ends. CDR3 region: CASSWGLADRQETQYF. The CDR3 DNA follows: TGTGCCAGTAGTTGGGGTCTAGCAGACCGCCAAGAGACCCAGTACTTC.

The chain has TRBV4-2 and TRBJ2-5; TRBD2 matches at 9 bases. This CDR3 has 15 amino acids. Germline V gene sequence: CDR1 LGHNA, CDR2 YNFKEQ. Trimming removed 1 base from V and 7 bases from J; junction bases left unmatched: 7. The DNA for the CDR3 is TGTGCCAGCAGCCAAGTCGCGGGGGGGCAGGTGACCCAGTACTTC. This gives the protein CASSQVAGGQVTQYF.

The chain uses TRBV4-2 and TRBJ2-3; TRBD2 matches at 8 bases. Losses at the gene ends were 6 bases for V and 0 bases for J; bases not matched to a gene: 2. CDR1 and CDR2 from the germline V gene are LGHNA and YNFKEQ. The CDR3 length is 14 residues. As DNA, the CDR3 is TGTGCCAGCAGTCAGCGGGGGAGCACAGATACGCAGTATTTT. It specifies CASSQRGSTDTQYF.

V and J are TRBV20-1 and TRBJ1-5; D uncertain. V was shortened by 3 bases and J by 13 bases, with 10 bases between the two germline ends. The germline V gene encodes CDR1 DFQATT and CDR2 SNEGSKA (reference sequence). CDR3 size: 10 residues. CDR3 DNA sequence: TGCAGTGCTAGTTTTAGAGGGCAGCATTTT. Its translation: CSASFRGQHF.

The chain couples TRBV2 to TRBJ2-7, with 7 bases fitting TRBD2. Trimming removed 4 bases from V and 7 bases from J; junction bases left unmatched: 7. This CDR3 region has 13 residues. In germline, CDR1 is SNHLY, CDR2 FYNNEI. For the CDR3, the DNA is TGTGCCAGCAGTGGGACTAGAACTTGGGAGCAGTACGTC. Its protein is CASSGTRTWEQYV.

This sequence joins TRBV11-3 and TRBJ1-2; the D gene is possibly TRBD1 (5 bases). V shed 1 base and J shed 4 bases, with 10 bases lying between them. Germline V gene lookup returns CDR1 SGHNT and CDR2 YENEEA. The CDR3 is 14 residues long. The CDR3 loop reads CASSLGGTSYGYTF. The CDR3 DNA follows: TGTGCCAGCAGCTTAGGAGGGACTTCCTATGGCTACACCTTC.

This clone was picked up a small number of times. The chain is built from TRBV10-3 and TRBJ2-5; 8 bases are a match to TRBD1. This CDR3 has 13 residues. The V gene end was trimmed by 10 bases and the J gene end by 5 bases; junction bases not matched to a gene: 9. The germline V gene encodes CDR1 ENHRY and CDR2 SYGVKD. The CDR3 sequence: CATGQGPEETQYF. The CDR3 DNA reads as TGTGCCACCGGACAGGGTCCGGAGGAGACCCAGTACTTC.

The rearrangement uses TRBV2 and TRBJ1-6, with D maybe TRBD1 (6 bases). Germline lookup yields CDR1 SNHLY and CDR2 FYNNEI. V was cut by 6 bases and J by 5 bases, with 11 bases left in between. This CDR3 is built from 14 residues. This CDR3 reads CASRGDIDNSPLHF. As DNA, the CDR3 is TGTGCCAGCAGGGGGGACATAGATAATTCACCCCTCCACTTT.

This clone was found a few times. V and J are TRBV7-2 and TRBJ1-5, with no clear D. The CDR3 contains 13 residues. Germline CDR1 and CDR2: SGHTA and FQGNSA. Deletions cut 2 bases from V and 5 bases from J, with 7 bases between. In nucleotides, the CDR3 is TGTGCCAGCAGCTTACGGGGTGATCAGCCCCAGCATTTT. It codes for CASSLRGDQPQHF.

The chain uses TRBV19 and TRBJ1-2; D possibly corresponds to TRBD1 (6 bases). V shed 5 bases and J shed 6 bases, with 13 bases lying between them. This CDR3 has 13 amino acids. From germline, CDR1 is LNHDA and CDR2 SQIVND (reference sequence). The DNA of the CDR3 is TGTGCCAGTAGTGTCCTGGGGGCCCATGGCTACACCTTC. Its translation is CASSVLGAHGYTF.

The chain combines TRBV29-1 with TRBJ2-1; 10 bases fit TRBD1. This CDR3 is 12 amino acids long. CDR1 is SQVTM and CDR2 is ANQGSEA in the germline V gene. Germline trimming cut 7 bases from V and 6 bases from J; bases unmatched to any gene: 3. The CDR3 here is CSAGTGVNEQFF. CDR3 bases: TGCAGCGCCGGGACAGGGGTCAATGAGCAGTTCTTC.

This clone was observed a few times. The J gene is TRBJ2-1, the V gene TRBV15, with D perhaps TRBD2 (5 bases). This CDR3 has 14 residues. CDR1 is LNHNV and CDR2 is YYDKDF in the germline V gene (reference sequence). The V end was cut by 7 bases, the J end by 0 bases, with 10 bases between. The CDR3 DNA sequence: TGTGCCACCAAAAGGGAGAGCTCCTACAATGAGCAGTTCTTC. Amino acids: CATKRESSYNEQFF.

This clone came up once. This chain's CDR3 is CASSPTSARKPEQYV. CDR3 DNA: TGTGCCAGCAGTCCAACCTCTGCCAGGAAACCTGAGCAGTACGTC. The rearrangement joins TRBV28 to TRBJ2-7; no definite D call. The CDR3 length is 15 residues. Deletions cut 5 bases from V and 7 bases from J, with 21 bases between. Germline values: CDR1 MDHEN, CDR2 SYDVKM.

This rearrangement joins TRBV14 to TRBJ1-1; 9 bases map to TRBD1. The CDR3 spans 19 residues. The ends lost 0 bases at V and 4 bases at J; junction bases unmatched: 15. CDR1 is SGHDN and CDR2 is FVKESK in the germline V gene. CDR3 protein: CASSQDATGGHWPITEAFF. CDR3 DNA: TGTGCCAGCAGCCAAGATGCCACAGGGGGCCACTGGCCGATCACTGAAGCTTTCTTT.

The rearrangement uses TRBV19 and TRBJ2-5; TRBD2 agrees at 9 bases. The CDR3 is 16 amino acids. V lost 6 bases and J lost 4; bases outside the gene matches: 12. Per the germline V gene, CDR1 is LNHDA and CDR2 is SQIVND (reference sequence). The CDR3 loop is CASSDRGLALAETQYF. CDR3 coding DNA: TGTGCCAGTAGCGACCGCGGACTAGCGCTAGCAGAGACCCAGTACTTC.

This rearrangement joins TRBV15 to TRBJ1-3, with a possible D match to TRBD1 (5 bases). This CDR3 is built from 17 residues. From germline, CDR1 is LNHNV and CDR2 YYDKDF (reference sequence). V lost 1 base and J lost 0, with 13 bases in between. In nucleotides, the CDR3 is TGTGCCACCAGCAGAGTGGGACTAGCGAACTCTGGAAACACCATATATTTT. It yields the protein CATSRVGLANSGNTIYF.

This clone came up once. The chain couples TRBV5-4 to TRBJ2-5; TRBD2 is a possible D gene (6 bases). The germline gives CDR1 SGHNT, CDR2 YYREEE (reference sequence). V dropped 2 bases and J dropped 7 bases, with 9 bases sitting between them. This CDR3 spans 12 amino acids. CDR3 sequence: CASSLDSGTQYF. Here the CDR3 DNA reads TGTGCCAGCAGCTTAGATAGCGGGACCCAGTACTTC.

The table lists this clone with a few counts. V and J are TRBV6-1 and TRBJ1-1; a possible D gene is TRBD1 (6 bases). Germline assignment: CDR1 MNHNS and CDR2 SASEGT. Trimming removed 11 bases from V and 8 bases from J, with 18 bases in between. The CDR3 length is 12 residues. The CDR3 sequence is CAEGGVGVEAFF. The CDR3 DNA is TGTGCCGAGGGGGGGGTGGGGGTCGAAGCTTTCTTT.

The rearrangement uses TRBV6-1 and TRBJ2-1; TRBD1 is a possible D gene (7 bases). Germline V lookup: CDR1 MNHNS, CDR2 SASEGT. The CDR3 loop spans 16 amino acids. V lost 2 bases to trimming and J lost 1 base, with 12 bases between them. This CDR3 reads CASSELGGQSYNEQFF. Written as DNA, the CDR3 is TGTGCCAGCAGTGAATTGGGGGGACAGTCCTACAATGAGCAGTTCTTC.

The V gene is TRBV28, the J gene TRBJ2-1; D may be TRBD2 (6 bases). The germline V gene encodes CDR1 MDHEN and CDR2 SYDVKM. CDR3 length: 17 residues. Trimming removed 6 bases from V and 1 base from J, with 19 bases in between. The CDR3: CASSRTNAGSSYNEQFF. The DNA for the CDR3 is TGTGCCAGCAGCCGTACTAACGCGGGGTCGTCCTACAATGAGCAGTTCTTC.

This clone was seen a handful of times. The chain carries TRBV6-1 and TRBJ1-5, with D possibly being TRBD1 (5 bases). CDR1 and CDR2 from the germline V gene are MNHNS and SASEGT. The CDR3 extends over 16 amino acids. V dropped 2 bases and J dropped 0 bases, with 11 bases sitting between them. CDR3 protein: CASSEWAGNSNQPQHF. Written as DNA, the CDR3 is TGTGCCAGCAGTGAATGGGCAGGGAATAGCAATCAGCCCCAGCATTTT.